These 4 T cell receptor beta chains were all obtained from the same sample, sequenced in a study of CD8 T cells in Susac syndrome (dated by TCRdb to between 2017 and 2020). Libraries were made using the immunoSEQ multiplex PCR assay. RNA was extracted using the RNeasy kit, and about 0.45 to 1 ug of the RNA was reverse transcribed with random hexamers. The public reads were reprocessed in TCRdb via fastp at Q25 and MiXCR, keeping in-frame beta chains. Rows matching on CDR3 protein sequence are summarized as one entry with the most common DNA and genes. The sample table lists a few hundred thousand distinct CDR3 sequences, roughly 85% of them with a count of one. The biggest ten clones account for 0.2% to 0.25% of the sample. Material for sequencing was CD8+ T cells from PBMCs. The receptors were gathered from a human donor with multiple sclerosis.

The rearrangement links TRBV2 to TRBJ2-1, with D possibly being TRBD1 or TRBD2 (5 bases each). Trimming took off 4 bases at V and 6 bases at J, with 10 bases between the two ends. From germline, CDR1 is SNHLY and CDR2 FYNNEI. The CDR3 length is 13 residues. The CDR3 here is CASSGGTLNEQFF. CDR3 in DNA: TGTGCCAGCAGTGGGGGGACGCTCAATGAGCAGTTCTTC.

The V and J genes are TRBV15 and TRBJ2-7, with a tentative D call TRBD1 (5 bases). The CDR3 has 16 residues. CDR1 and CDR2 (germline): LNHNV, YYDKDF (reference sequence). Trimming removed 5 bases from V and 4 bases from J, with 21 bases in between. The CDR3 coding sequence is TGTGCCACCAGCGATACCGACAAGGGGCTTCGGTACGAGCAGTACTTC. Protein: CATSDTDKGLRYEQYF.

The chain links TRBV10-1 to TRBJ2-2; 11 bases are a match to TRBD2. The CDR3 consists of 17 residues. J gave up 5 bases and V 4 bases, and 9 bases lay outside the gene matches. The germline gives CDR1 WNHNN, CDR2 SYGVQD (reference sequence). The DNA for the CDR3 is TGCGCCAGCAGTGGGACACTAGCGGGAGACGTAACCGGGGAGCTGTTTTTT. Translated, it gives CASSGTLAGDVTGELFF.

The V gene is TRBV4-3, the J gene TRBJ2-7; D possibly corresponds to TRBD2 (6 bases). CDR1 and CDR2 from the germline V gene are LGHNA and YSLEER. CDR3 length: 15 residues. The ends were cut back, 3 bases at V and 0 bases at J, with 12 bases in the middle. The CDR3 DNA reads as TGCGCCAGCAGCCAGCTTAGCGGTACCTCCTACGAGCAGTACTTC. It specifies CASSQLSGTSYEQYF.